This T cell receptor (beta chain) was sequenced in a study of blood T cell repertoires in COVID-19. Original processing notes: Amplification of reference gene primers provided the estimated nucleated cell counts. Data came from immunoSEQ multiplex PCR; TCRdb stores just in-frame clones and leaves some out. That table gives V, J and clone size, and the DNA gave D and trimming. The sample has about 220,000 clones, 85% to 90% seen once. Residents of about two dozen US areas, aged roughly 18 to 89 years, made up the participants. The CDR3 consists of 17 residues. V lost 3 bases and J lost 9; bases outside the gene matches: 22. CDR1 and CDR2 (germline): GTSNPN, SVGIG (reference sequence).

The V and J genes are TRBV30 and TRBJ1-2, with 7 bases lining up with TRBD1. Specimen: PBMCs or T cells enriched from blood (not recorded which). The clonotype originates from a man aged 25-40 years who had been exposed to COVID-19. In DNA form, the CDR3 reads TGTGCCTGGAGCCCAAAGGGACAGATCCTCGGTTATATGAGCTACACCTTC. Its translation is CAWSPKGQILGYMSYTF.